These 25 T cell receptor beta chains came from one sample sequenced in a study of CD8+ T cells in alopecia areata. Treatment given: oral pan-JAK inhibitor, 5-10 mg twice daily. Sequencing relied on a cDNA template that was reverse transcribed from extracted RNA. Sequencing used immunoSEQ multiplex PCR; TCRdb keeps in-frame clones, though not all of them. The sample has roughly 210,000 clones, approximately 40% seen once. Sequencing used CD4+ T cells sorted from blood, obtained between weeks 36 and 40, from a patient treated with tofacitinib. Receptors originate from a human donor with alopecia areata.

The chain is built from TRBV25-1 and TRBJ1-4; D is unclear. The V gene lost 6 bases and the J gene lost 2 bases, with 10 bases spanning the gap. In germline, CDR1 is MGHDK, CDR2 SYGVNS. The CDR3 loop spans 14 amino acids. This chain's CDR3 is CASSRVGTNEKLFF. CDR3 coding DNA: TGTGCCAGCAGCCGGGTGGGGACTAATGAAAAACTGTTTTTT.

In this sample, this clone turned up once. The rearrangement uses TRBV18 and TRBJ2-5; maybe TRBD2 (6 bases). Germline CDR1 is KGHSH and CDR2 is LQKENI. The CDR3 is made up of 16 amino acids. Trimming stripped 3 bases from V and 5 bases from J, with 19 bases between. As DNA, the CDR3 is TGTGCCAGCTCACCGGCGGGGAGCGTCAGAGGGGAGACCCAGTACTTC. Its translation: CASSPAGSVRGETQYF.

This chain links TRBV19 with TRBJ2-2, with D perhaps given as TRBD1 or TRBD2 (5 bases each). Between the trimmed V and J ends, which lost 6 bases and 0 bases, there was a span of 17 bases. Per the germline V gene, CDR1 is LNHDA and CDR2 is SQIVND (reference sequence). This CDR3 contains 17 residues. In nucleotides, the CDR3 is TGTGCCAGTAGGGGGGTTGGACTTCCGTCGAACACCGGGGAGCTGTTTTTT. Translation gives CASRGVGLPSNTGELFF. Based on the CDR3 plus reference TRBV19 and TRBJ2-2, the full variable domain is DGGITQSPKYLFRKEGQNVTLSCEQNLNHDAMYWYRQDPGQGLRLIYYSQIVNDFQKGDIAEGYSVSREKKESFPLTVTSAQKNPTAFYLCASRGVGLPSNTGELFFGEGSRLTVL.

Comment on this clone: One junction end does not reproduce the germline sequence, and a read error may be involved. The sample has other DNA sequences that encode this CDR3 too. The chain carries TRBV29-1 and TRBJ2-3; tentatively, D is TRBD1 (6 bases). Germline V gene sequence: CDR1 SQVTM, CDR2 ANQGSEA. The CDR3 is made up of 13 amino acids. The CDR3 region has the DNA TGCAGCGGGACCACAGGGCTGCCAGATACGCAGTACTTT. Protein product: CSGTTGLPDTQYF.

As for this clone: The junction departs from the called germline gene at one end, perhaps through a read error. The rearrangement links TRBV2 to TRBJ2-3; possible D gene TRBD2, 6 bases. The CDR3 covers 13 residues. From germline, CDR1 is SNHLY and CDR2 FYNNEI. The CDR3 DNA sequence: TGTGCCAGCAGTGAAACGTTCGGGGGTGGCAAGGATTTT. Translated: CASSETFGGGKDF.

The V call is TRBV4-1, the J call TRBJ2-1; a possible D gene is TRBD1 (5 bases). The CDR3 sequence is 16 residues long. The germline V gene encodes CDR1 MGHRA and CDR2 YSYEKL. The ends were cut back, 0 bases at V and 6 bases at J, with 15 bases in the middle. The CDR3 DNA reads TGCGCCAGCAGCCAAGAGGGGCTAGGTGAGTTCAATGAGCAGTTCTTC. It is translated as CASSQEGLGEFNEQFF.

This clone was detected only a few times. The chain carries TRBV19 and TRBJ1-5, with 8 bases aligning to TRBD1. The germline V gene has CDR1 LNHDA and CDR2 SQIVND (reference sequence). V was clipped by 7 bases and J by 4 bases; unmatched bases: 6. The CDR3 is 14 residues long. The CDR3 DNA is TGTGCCAGTATAGGGACAGGAGCTAATCAGCCCCAGCATTTT. It codes for CASIGTGANQPQHF.

In its sample, this clone was seen a few times. The chain links TRBV29-1 to TRBJ2-1; 10 nucleotides agree with TRBD2. Per the germline V gene, CDR1 is SQVTM and CDR2 is ANQGSEA. The CDR3 runs 15 residues. Losses at the gene ends were 7 bases for V and 4 bases for J; bases not matched to a gene: 10. The CDR3 region has the DNA TGCAGCGCCCTAGGGCAACTAGCGGGGTACAATGAGCAGTTCTTC. Its translation is CSALGQLAGYNEQFF.

This chain joins TRBV2 and TRBJ1-2; a possible D gene is TRBD1 (5 bases). CDR1 SNHLY and CDR2 FYNNEI come from the germline V gene. The length of the CDR3 is 14 residues. The V end lost 3 bases, the J end lost 6 bases, and 14 bases lay between the germline ends. CDR3 DNA: TGTGCCAGCAGTGACCGGGACGGAGTACATGGCTACACCTTC. Residues: CASSDRDGVHGYTF.

The rearrangement links TRBV30 to TRBJ2-3, with D unresolved. V was trimmed by 2 bases and J by 2 bases, leaving 8 bases between them. The length of the CDR3 is 13 residues. Germline V gene data show CDR1 as GTSNPN and CDR2 as SVGIG (reference sequence). In DNA form, the CDR3 reads TGTGCCTGGAGTTCCGGGTTCACAGATACGCAGTATTTT. Protein product: CAWSSGFTDTQYF.

The genes are TRBV6-5 and TRBJ2-3, with a weak D call TRBD2 (6 bases). The V end was cut by 5 bases, the J end by 5 bases, with 17 bases between. The CDR3 sequence is 15 residues long. CDR1 and CDR2 (germline): MNHEY, SVGAGI. CDR3 residues: CASSRMGTGGDTQYF. DNA for the CDR3: TGTGCCAGCAGTCGTATGGGAACCGGGGGAGATACGCAGTATTTT.

This clone occurred once. The chain couples TRBV6-1 to TRBJ2-7, with D unclear. V lost 1 base to trimming and J lost 5 bases, with 9 bases between them. This CDR3 has 13 residues. Germline CDR1 MNHNS, CDR2 SASEGT. CDR3 bases: TGTGCCAGCAGTGAAGGCTACGGAGACGAGCAGTACTTC. It encodes CASSEGYGDEQYF.

This clone showed up just a few times. The chain has TRBV25-1 and TRBJ1-4; 8 bases agree with TRBD1. There are 14 residues in the CDR3. The V and J ends lost 6 bases and 8 bases, in that order; junction bases with no gene match: 8. Germline V gives CDR1 MGHDK, CDR2 SYGVNS. CDR3 DNA sequence: TGTGCCAGCAGGGGAACAGGGGGTCTAGAAAAACTGTTTTTT. It is translated as CASRGTGGLEKLFF. Variable domain in full (rest from reference TRBV25-1 and TRBJ1-4): EADIYQTPRYLVIGTGKKITLECSQTMGHDKMYWYQQDPGMELHLIHYSYGVNSTEKGDLSSESTVSRIRTEHFPLTLESARPSHTSQYLCASRGTGGLEKLFFGSGTQLSVL.

This chain connects TRBV6-5 to TRBJ2-3, with 8 bases identical to TRBD2. This CDR3 has 14 amino acids. V trimming: 6 bases; J trimming: 2 bases; junction bases outside the gene matches: 4. Germline V lookup: CDR1 MNHEY, CDR2 SVGAGI. The CDR3 here is CASSLAGPTDTQYF. The DNA of the CDR3 is TGTGCCAGCAGCTTAGCGGGACCCACAGATACGCAGTATTTT.

The rearrangement links TRBV7-6 to TRBJ2-5, with D perhaps matching TRBD1 (5 bases). CDR1 is SGHVS and CDR2 is FNYEAQ in the germline V gene. This CDR3 has 14 residues. The ends were cut back, 5 bases at V and 5 bases at J, with 15 bases in the middle. CDR3 coding DNA: TGTGCCAGCAGCAAAGGACATCTCGTTGAGACCCAGTACTTC. Protein product: CASSKGHLVETQYF.

The chain links TRBV5-1 to TRBJ1-1; D is unclear. The length of the CDR3 is 14 residues. Trimming stripped 4 bases from V and 1 base from J, with 11 bases between. CDR1 and CDR2 from the germline V gene are SGHRS and YFSETQ. The CDR3 sequence is CASSVVGGNTEAFF. The CDR3 bases are TGCGCCAGCAGCGTGGTAGGCGGGAACACTGAAGCTTTCTTT.

The rearrangement joins TRBV14 to TRBJ2-3; D could derive from TRBD1 or TRBD2 (5 bases each). Trimming cost V 5 bases and J 0 bases, with 12 bases left between them. Germline V gives CDR1 SGHDN, CDR2 FVKESK. This CDR3 spans 15 amino acids. CDR3 sequence: CASSEGISSTDTQYF. The CDR3 DNA sequence: TGTGCCAGCAGCGAGGGGATTTCTAGCACAGATACGCAGTATTTT.

This clone came up a few times. The rearrangement joins TRBV27 to TRBJ2-1; the match to TRBD2 covers 8 bases. Looked up from germline, CDR1 is MNHEY and CDR2 is SMNVEV (reference sequence). This CDR3 comprises 13 residues. J was trimmed by 16 bases and V by 6 bases; bases with no gene match: 14. Here the CDR3 DNA reads TGTGCCAGCAGGCCGACCGGGAGGGGAATGAATTTCTTC. It codes for CASRPTGRGMNFF.

This clone occurred a few times. The chain links TRBV28 to TRBJ2-5; TRBD2 matches 7 bases. In germline, CDR1 is MDHEN, CDR2 SYDVKM. The CDR3 extends over 13 amino acids. After removal of 5 bases from V and 3 bases from J, the junction contained 3 bases not matched to a gene. CDR3 DNA: TGTGCCAGCAGTCCGGGGAGGGAAGAGACCCAGTACTTC. Translated: CASSPGREETQYF.

The chain uses TRBV7-2 and TRBJ2-7; 9 bases match TRBD2. The CDR3 runs 16 residues. V dropped 5 bases and J dropped 3; count of bases not matched to a gene: 11. In germline, CDR1 is SGHTA, CDR2 FQGNSA. CDR3 sequence (DNA): TGTGCCAGCAGCCGGGGAGCTAGCGGGAATTTCTACGAGCAGTACTTC. It yields the protein CASSRGASGNFYEQYF.

This clone was counted between two and nine times. The V and J genes are TRBV5-1 and TRBJ2-5; 10 nucleotides match TRBD2. V shed 7 bases, J shed 3 bases, and the junction held 6 bases outside the gene matches. Germline V CDR1 and CDR2: SGHRS, YFSETQ. CDR3 size: 14 residues. CDR3 amino acids: CASQWTSGKETQYF. The DNA of the CDR3 is TGCGCCAGCCAATGGACTAGCGGAAAAGAGACCCAGTACTTC.

This clone turned up a few times. This rearrangement joins TRBV10-3 to TRBJ1-3; 7 bases are shared with TRBD1. V shed 10 bases and J 1 base; nucleotides not matched to a gene: 7. Germline loops: CDR1 ENHRY, CDR2 SYGVKD. The CDR3 loop spans 14 amino acids. The CDR3 bases are TGTGCCACCCGACAGGGACAGTCTGGAAACACCATATATTTT. It specifies CATRQGQSGNTIYF.

V and J are TRBV30 and TRBJ2-1, with 14 bases aligning to TRBD2. With 3 bases clipped from V and 10 bases from J, the junction kept 5 bases outside the gene matches. Germline V gives CDR1 GTSNPN, CDR2 SVGIG (reference sequence). The CDR3 length is 14 residues. The CDR3 here is CAWSWGLAGEEQFF. DNA for the CDR3: TGTGCCTGGAGCTGGGGACTAGCGGGAGAAGAGCAGTTCTTC.

This chain joins TRBV30 and TRBJ2-3; D remains unclear. The CDR3 has 14 residues. Germline assignment: CDR1 GTSNPN and CDR2 SVGIG (reference sequence). V was pared by 1 base and J by 2 bases, with 10 bases between. The CDR3 reads CAWSAGPITDTQYF. Here the CDR3 DNA reads TGTGCCTGGAGTGCTGGGCCAATCACAGATACGCAGTATTTT.

The CDR3 region has the DNA TGTGCCAGCAGACTTAGCGGGGAGACCCAGTACTTC. This sequence encodes CASRLSGETQYF. This chain uses TRBV2 with TRBJ2-5; 7 bases are shared with TRBD2. Germline V gives CDR1 SNHLY, CDR2 FYNNEI. The V gene end was trimmed by 6 bases and the J gene end by 5 bases; junction bases not matched to a gene: 3. This CDR3 has 12 residues.